The source of this T cell receptor (beta chain) is a study of blood T cell repertoires in COVID-19. The wider study: Samples taken during acute and convalescent COVID-19 were collected in the United States, Italy and Spain.

Trimming took 11 bases from V and 6 from J; bases not matched to a gene: 7. CDR1 and CDR2 from the germline V gene are ENHRY and SYGVKD. This CDR3 contains 12 residues. Clones were sequenced by immunoSEQ multiplex PCR, and TCRdb holds only the in-frame ones, with some missing. The repertoire holds about 190,000 clones, with about 87% as singletons. Sequenced material: peripheral blood. V gene TRBV10-3 combines with J gene TRBJ1-2, with 9 bases lining up with TRBD1. This sequence was found in a woman in her twenties or thirties with acute or convalescent COVID-19. Here the CDR3 reads CAVDRGSNGYTF. The CDR3, as DNA: TGTGCCGTGGACAGGGGAAGCAATGGCTACACCTTC.